The 2 T cell receptor beta chains reported below all come from one sample, sequenced in a study of graft-versus-host responses after intestinal transplantation. Sequencing used immunoSEQ multiplex PCR; TCRdb keeps in-frame clones, though not all of them. The sample has about 130,000 clones; approximately 90% are singletons. No antigen has been identified for these receptors. The sample in question was unstimulated CD4+ T cells sorted from spleen or lymph node cells, obtained before intestinal transplant. The receptors were gathered from a human donor who received an intestinal transplant.

The rearrangement uses TRBV29-1 and TRBJ1-2; no clear D. Trimming removed 0 bases at V and 2 bases at J, with 7 bases between. The CDR3 spans 13 residues. Germline V gene lookup returns CDR1 SQVTM and CDR2 ANQGSEA. Written as DNA, the CDR3 is TGCAGCGTTGAAGAAACAGCGAACTATGGCTACACCTTC. Translation gives CSVEETANYGYTF.

This chain uses TRBV4-1 with TRBJ2-7; 9 nucleotides line up with TRBD2. The CDR3 is made up of 17 amino acids. V lost 1 base, J lost 4 bases, and 11 bases stayed unmatched. The germline gives CDR1 MGHRA, CDR2 YSYEKL. Here the CDR3 reads CASSQAPRSGGIYEQYF. CDR3 sequence (DNA): TGCGCCAGCAGCCAAGCCCCCCGAAGCGGGGGGATTTACGAGCAGTACTTC.